This T cell receptor (beta chain) was sequenced in a study of beta chain features in type 1 diabetes listed by TCRdb under 2018. Notes on the research overall: Mean age, gender distribution, total cell number and subset yield did not differ between patients and healthy donors. The study compared TCRB repertoires of sorted circulating CD4+ T cell subsets between recently diagnosed type 1 diabetes patients and matched healthy donors. Whereas all 28 donors provided naive and central memory subsets, regulatory and stem cell-like memory subsets were isolated from just 8 patients and roughly 8 healthy donors. A total of about 110 million sorted cells were examined across all samples, and the number of cells per subset was strongly correlated with RNA yield.

As for this clone: What antigen it recognizes has not been identified. No base quality values were provided; no much bigger clone lies one nucleotide off.

The paper as a whole reports these results and caveats: At VDJ recombination sites, type 1 diabetes patients had fewer insertions and more deleted nucleotides, which implies abnormalities in thymic rearrangement. HLA sub-analyses involved small numbers of individuals, so any influence of HLA type on TCRB rearrangement remained unresolved. A moderate but significant shortening of TCRB CDR3 length was observed in type 1 diabetes patients in all four CD4+ subsets. Naive, central memory and regulatory TCRB repertoires appeared to be more similar among patients than among healthy donors. PCR may preferentially amplify shorter templates, but because patient and control samples were amplified and corrected together, any resulting skew would affect both groups equally. Sequencing cDNA rather than genomic DNA could over-represent highly expressing activated cells, although activation and CD3 levels did not differ between groups.

From each donor, a single peripheral blood sample of 100 to 150 mL on average was drawn into heparinised tubes. A BD FACSAria II and a panel including CD45RO, CCR7, CD25, CD127, CD95 and CD27 were used to sort naive, central memory, regulatory and stem cell-like memory CD4+ T cells. Purity was above 95% for every sorted population. Right away, PBMCs were isolated by Lymphoprep density gradient centrifugation and were stained directly, with no culture step. To minimize batch effects, samples were stained and sorted in pairs, one healthy donor with one patient per experiment. The entire isolated RNA was reverse transcribed using the High Capacity cDNA Reverse Transcription Kit, and thus expressed TCRB transcripts were sequenced. Deep immunoSEQ sequencing was applied to naive, central memory and regulatory T cell samples, giving an average of roughly 3.5 million total reads per sample. Sorted cells were lysed in RLT buffer and RNA was extracted with DNase-treated RNeasy Micro or Mini kits, depending on cell number. To prevent cross-contamination, each cell subset was processed individually, whereas patient and healthy donor samples were processed jointly. Using the immunoSEQ multiplex PCR, TCRB sequences were amplified from cDNA into 87-bp fragments spanning the CDR3 region. The amplicons were sequenced using the Illumina HiSeq platform. The original pipeline was this. PCR bias was corrected computationally using synthetic template baselines, and reads within Hamming distance 2 were collapsed, with unmergeable singletons discarded. By aligning reads against IMGT, V, D and J genes, CDR3 length, and insertions or deletions at six rearrangement sites were assigned. Within each subset, clonotype counts were normalized to sorted cell number, and only after that were true diversity and Gini coefficients computed with the tcR R package. The overlap coefficient, calculated on TCRB nucleotide sequences, was used to measure repertoire sharing. Out-of-frame TCRB sequences from naive cells were analyzed to stand in for the pre-selection repertoire. The immuneACCESS repertoire file appears here via TCRdb, limited to in-frame rearrangements. These files lack a portion of the clones; in checked studies, under half of the deficit traces to unresolved V genes, and the cause of the others is not known. V and J calls and clone size follow that table, whereas D and trimming were derived from the DNA. This sample holds about 340,000 clones; roughly 12% were observed only once. The ten most abundant clones make up 0.013% to 0.015% of the sample.

Sequencing was done on a sample of naive CD4+ T cells from blood. The cell subset or site label, as the study defines it: true naive CD4+ T cells. This receptor was identified in a woman younger than 35 with type 1 diabetes.

The nucleotides are TGTGCCAGCAGCTTAGGACAGGGGCTAGCGTATGGCTACACCTTC. Its protein reads: CASSLGQGLAYGYTF. Recombination joined TRBV7-6 with TRBJ1-2, and 8 junctional nucleotides match TRBD1. The CDR3 numbers 15 residues from cysteine through phenylalanine. Only the CDR3 DNA is retained, 45 bases long and in frame from the first base. Trimming removed 1 base from V and 5 bases from J; the gene matches leave 6 bases unexplained. Per the germline V gene, SGHVS is the CDR1 and FNYEAQ is the CDR2. Where the CDR3 stops, the reference TRBV7-6 and TRBJ1-2 genes take over; the full variable domain is GAGVSQSPRYKVTKRGQDVALRCDPISGHVSLYWYRQALGQGPEFLTYFNYEAQQDKSGLPNDRFSAERPEGSISTLTIQRTEQRDSAMYRCASSLGQGLAYGYTFGSGTRLTVV.